Listed below are T cell receptor beta chains from one sample, sequenced in a study of CD8+ T cells in alopecia areata. Sequencing used immunoSEQ multiplex PCR; TCRdb keeps in-frame clones, though not all of them. The table includes about 220,000 clones, less than 75% detected once. The sample consisted of CD4+ T cells sorted from blood, taken at week 4, from a patient treated with tofacitinib. These receptors all come from a human donor with alopecia areata. Both conserved end residues are part of each CDR3. The order of the fields is clone size, V gene, D gene, J gene, CDR3 DNA, CDR3 protein. A D gene is named only where the DNA matches it firmly. Size is stated for part of the rows, as once, few or many counts, or as a class when the clone is expanded.

>few|TRBV23-1|TRBD1|TRBJ2-3
TGCGCCAGCAGTCAACCCGACAGGGGGCCCCAAGATACGCAGTATTTT
CASSQPDRGPQDTQYF
>few|TRBV30|NA|TRBJ1-4
TGTGCCTGGAGTGTCGGTGAAAAACTGTTTTTT
CAWSVGEKLFF
>NA|TRBV5-1|NA|TRBJ2-7
TGCGCCAGCAGAGGGAGCAGGGGCTCCTACGAGCAGTACTTC
CASRGSRGSYEQYF
>NA|TRBV10-3|NA|TRBJ1-6
TGTGCCATCAGTGAGCCACAGAGCTCCTATAATTCACCCCTCCACTTT
CAISEPQSSYNSPLHF
>few|TRBV29-1|NA|TRBJ2-3
TGCAGCGTAACCCGGGACTCCGATTCGTCAGATACGCAGTATTTT
CSVTRDSDSSDTQYF
>NA|TRBV30|NA|TRBJ1-1
TGTGCCTGGGGGAACACTGAAGCTTTCTTT
CAWGNTEAFF
>NA|TRBV30|NA|TRBJ1-4
TGTGCCTGGAGTGACTACAGGGAAGGACATGAAAAACTGTTTTTT
CAWSDYREGHEKLFF
>NA|TRBV9|NA|TRBJ1-2
TGTGCCAGCAGCCCAGACGATAACTATGGCTACACCTTC
CASSPDDNYGYTF
>NA|TRBV12-5|TRBD1|TRBJ2-1
TGTGCTAGTGGATCCGGGACAGGGTACTACAATGAGCAGTTCTTC
CASGSGTGYYNEQFF
>NA|TRBV14|NA|TRBJ1-5
TGTGCCAGCAGCCTCAACTGGGGGCAGCCCCAGCATTTT
CASSLNWGQPQHF
>NA|TRBV7-2|TRBD2|TRBJ2-7
TGTGCCAGTAGAGGGTCCCTCGGCGGGGGGTCCTACGAGCAGTACTTC
CASRGSLGGGSYEQYF
>NA|TRBV6-4|TRBD1|TRBJ2-3
TGTGCCAGCAGTGCTGACAGGGTGTCAGATACGCAGTATTTT
CASSADRVSDTQYF
>NA|TRBV5-1|NA|TRBJ2-7
TGCGCCAGCAGCCCTAGCGTGCCTTACGATTACGAGCAGTACTTC
CASSPSVPYDYEQYF
>few|TRBV5-1|NA|TRBJ2-5
TGCGCCAGCAGCCCAGGACAGCAAGAGACCCAGTACTTC
CASSPGQQETQYF
>NA|TRBV7-3|NA|TRBJ2-6
TGTGCCAGCAGCTCAGACCGCTTCTCTGGGGCCAACGTCCTGACTTTC
CASSSDRFSGANVLTF
>NA|TRBV10-3|NA|TRBJ2-1
TGTGCCATCAGTGAGTCAGGGGGTTACAATGAGCAGTTCTTC
CAISESGGYNEQFF
>NA|TRBV20-1|NA|TRBJ1-2
TGCAGTGCTAGTCGAGGGGTCGGCTACACCTTC
CSASRGVGYTF
>NA|TRBV6-1|NA|TRBJ2-6
TGTGCCAGCAGTGAAACTCGAACAGTAACCTCTGGGGCCAACGTCCTGACTTTC
CASSETRTVTSGANVLTF
>NA|TRBV15|NA|TRBJ1-5
TGTGCCACCAGCGCCGTCAATCAGCCCCAGCATTTT
CATSAVNQPQHF
>NA|TRBV10-1|NA|TRBJ1-1
TGCGCCAGCAAAATACGGAACACTGAAGCTTTCTTT
CASKIRNTEAFF
>NA|TRBV29-1|TRBD1|TRBJ1-2
TGCAGCGTTCAACAGGGGGGTGGCTACACCTTC
CSVQQGGGYTF
>few|TRBV5-1|NA|TRBJ2-6
TGCGCCAGCAGCTTGCGGTTGTCGGGGGCCAACGTCCTGACTTTC
CASSLRLSGANVLTF
>many|TRBV5-1|NA|TRBJ1-1
TGCGCCAGCAGCTTTGCAGCGGACACTGAAGCTTTCTTT
CASSFAADTEAFF
>NA|TRBV6-6|TRBD2|TRBJ2-2
TGTGCCAGCAATCAAGCGGGGGCCCCGGCCGGGGAGCTGTTTTTT
CASNQAGAPAGELFF
>NA|TRBV10-3|NA|TRBJ1-2
TGTGCCATCAGTGACGACCCTAACTATGGCTACACCTTC
CAISDDPNYGYTF
>NA|TRBV18|NA|TRBJ2-3
TGTGCCAGCTCACCACTCTCGGGCCCAGATACGCAGTATTTT
CASSPLSGPDTQYF
>NA|TRBV5-1|NA|TRBJ2-5
TGCGCCAGCAGCTTGGATGGCGTGCAAGAGACCCAGTACTTC
CASSLDGVQETQYF
>NA|TRBV7-2|TRBD1|TRBJ2-5
TGTGCCAGCAGCTTCTTCGGACAGGGGATACAGGAGACCCAGTACTTC
CASSFFGQGIQETQYF
>NA|TRBV7-2|NA|TRBJ2-2
TGTGCCAGCAGCTTCCTGGCCACCGGGGAGCTGTTTTTT
CASSFLATGELFF
>NA|TRBV5-1|NA|TRBJ1-2
TGCGCCAGCAGCTTGGACACGGGTCTCAACAGCTATGGCTACACCTTC
CASSLDTGLNSYGYTF
>NA|TRBV4-1|NA|TRBJ1-1
TGCGCCAGCAGGGGAACACTGAAAAACACTGAAGCTTTCTTT
CASRGTLKNTEAFF
>once|TRBV27|TRBD1|TRBJ1-2
TGTGCCAGCAGTGGGACAGGGTCCCCTGGCTACACCTTC
CASSGTGSPGYTF
>NA|TRBV9|NA|TRBJ2-7
TGTGCCAGCAGCGTGGGGACCAACTCCTACGAGCAGTACTTC
CASSVGTNSYEQYF
>NA|TRBV29-1|NA|TRBJ1-2
TGCAGCGTTTACCACACAGTCTACACCTTC
CSVYHTVYTF
>once|TRBV15|TRBD1|TRBJ1-6
TGTGCCACCAGCAGATCCAGGACAGGGGGTGATTCACCCCTCCACTTT
CATSRSRTGGDSPLHF
>once|TRBV29-1|NA|TRBJ2-4
TGCAGCGCCACGACCAACGGTGACATTCAGTACTTC
CSATTNGDIQYF
>few|TRBV6-1|NA|TRBJ2-7
TGTGCCAGCAAAGCGACCCTCGTGGGGGCAATCAGGCACTTC
CASKATLVGAIRHF
>NA|TRBV19|NA|TRBJ2-7
TGTGCCAGTAGTAACCCCCGGACAGAGTACGAGCAGTACTTC
CASSNPRTEYEQYF
>NA|TRBV7-2|TRBD2|TRBJ2-1
TGTGCCAGCAGCGCAAGCGGGGGGGAATACAATGAGCAGTTCTTC
CASSASGGEYNEQFF
>NA|TRBV4-3|NA|TRBJ2-3
TGCGCCAGCAGCCAAGCGTACGACTACGCAGATACGCAGTATTTT
CASSQAYDYADTQYF
>NA|TRBV30|NA|TRBJ2-4
TGTGCCTGGAGTGGACCTTCACTGGCCAAAAACATTCAGTACTTC
CAWSGPSLAKNIQYF
>NA|TRBV29-1|TRBD2|TRBJ2-1
TGCAGCGTTGAACCCGTAGCGGGGGGGCCCCGCAATGAGCAGTTCTTC
CSVEPVAGGPRNEQFF
>NA|TRBV10-3|NA|TRBJ2-7
TGTGCCACGAGGACTGCTGAAGCCTACGAGCAGTACTTC
CATRTAEAYEQYF
>NA|TRBV6-1|NA|TRBJ2-2
TGTGCCAGCAGTGAAGGGACACCAAACACCGGGGAGCTGTTTTTT
CASSEGTPNTGELFF
>NA|TRBV5-4|NA|TRBJ1-1
TGTGCCAGCAGCCCCCGGTCCAGCTACCTCCCTGAAGCTTTCTTT
CASSPRSSYLPEAFF
>NA|TRBV27|TRBD1|TRBJ2-6
TGTGCCAGCAGTCCGGGACAGGGGAACTCTGGGGCCAACGTCCTGACTTTC
CASSPGQGNSGANVLTF
>NA|TRBV6-5|NA|TRBJ2-5
TGTGCCAGCAGTTACCGTCAAGCACAAGAGACCCAGTACTTC
CASSYRQAQETQYF
>once|TRBV29-1|NA|TRBJ2-7
TGCAGCGTCTCCGGGACACTTTCCTACGAGCAGTACTTC
CSVSGTLSYEQYF
>NA|TRBV15|NA|TRBJ2-1
TGTGCCACCAGCAGAGATCCCCTGACTGACAATGAGCAGTTCTTC
CATSRDPLTDNEQFF
>few|TRBV5-4|NA|TRBJ2-2
TGTGCCAGCAGCCCCTCGGGGGGCGCGAACACCGGGGAGCTGTTTTTT
CASSPSGGANTGELFF
>NA|TRBV4-3|NA|TRBJ2-1
TGCGCCAGCAGCCAATTACCGGGCGATGAGCAGTTCTTC
CASSQLPGDEQFF
>few|TRBV30|NA|TRBJ1-6
TGTGCCTGGAGGCAAGATTCAGCTTTAAGTTCACCCCTCCACTTT
CAWRQDSALSSPLHF
>NA|TRBV30|NA|TRBJ1-2
TGTGCCTGGAGCCCTACACTTCTCAAGGAGTATGGCTACACCTTC
CAWSPTLLKEYGYTF
>NA|TRBV5-6|TRBD1|TRBJ2-7
TGTGCCAGCATCGGGACAGGGGCGGTCTACGAGCAGTACTTC
CASIGTGAVYEQYF
>NA|TRBV2|TRBD1|TRBJ2-1
TGTGCCAGCTCCGGGACAGAAGTATACAATGAGCAGTTCTTC
CASSGTEVYNEQFF
>few|TRBV2|NA|TRBJ2-3
TGTGCCAGCAGAAAGACGTTAGATACGCAGTATTTT
CASRKTLDTQYF
>NA|TRBV25-1|TRBD1|TRBJ1-2
TGTGCCAGCAGTGAAGGTTACAGGGGACCCGTTAACTATGGCTACACCTTC
CASSEGYRGPVNYGYTF
>NA|TRBV12-5|NA|TRBJ2-3
TGTGCTAGTGCCTCCAGCCGTAAGCCAGATACGCAGTATTTT
CASASSRKPDTQYF
>few|TRBV5-1|NA|TRBJ2-2
TGCGCCAGCAGCCACGGACAGTCCGGGGAGCTGTTTTTT
CASSHGQSGELFF